One and the same sample provided the 10 T cell receptor beta chains below, sequenced in a study of blood T cell repertoires in COVID-19. Sequencing used immunoSEQ multiplex PCR; TCRdb keeps in-frame clones, though not all of them. The repertoire includes about 210,000 clones, roughly nine tenths of them detected once, and 0.6% to 0.9% sits in the top ten. What was sequenced was peripheral blood. These receptors were taken from a woman in her sixties or seventies with acute or convalescent COVID-19.

This sequence joins TRBV28 and TRBJ1-5, with D uncertain. From germline, CDR1 is MDHEN and CDR2 SYDVKM. The CDR3 consists of 15 residues. V was trimmed by 7 bases and J by 1 base, leaving 14 bases between them. CDR3 nucleotides: TGTGCCAGCAATGAGGGAGGGATGAGCAATCAGCCCCAGCATTTT. Its protein product is CASNEGGMSNQPQHF.

This clone was detected a few times. CDR3 sequence reads: CASSVATGSNNEKLFF. The CDR3, as DNA: TGTGCCAGCAGCGTAGCTACAGGGAGCAATAATGAAAAACTGTTTTTT. This rearrangement joins TRBV9 to TRBJ1-4, with D possibly matching TRBD1 (6 bases). The V gene's germline CDR1 is SGDLS and CDR2 YYNGEE. This CDR3 is 16 amino acids long. Trimming took 0 bases from V and 4 from J, leaving 13 bases between them.

The chain joins TRBV3-1 (or the pseudogene TRBV3-2) to TRBJ2-1; 9 positions match TRBD2. The junction had 1 base not matched to a gene; V was cut back by 4 bases and J by 3 bases. The CDR3 sequence is 14 residues long. CDR1 is LGHDT, CDR2 YNNKEL, per germline (reference sequence). This CDR3 is CASSLTSGYNEQFF. In nucleotides, the CDR3 is TGTGCCAGCAGCCTGACTAGCGGCTACAATGAGCAGTTCTTC.

The chain has TRBV2 and TRBJ1-3, with 9 bases lining up with TRBD1. This CDR3 has 17 amino acids. Germline V gene data show CDR1 as SNHLY and CDR2 as FYNNEI. V gave up 4 bases and J gave up 4 bases; unmatched junction bases: 11. The CDR3 DNA reads as TGTGCCAGCAGTGGCTTAAGACAGGGGGTGGAAGGAAACACCATATATTTT. Its translation is CASSGLRQGVEGNTIYF.

The chain employs TRBV7-2 and TRBJ2-1; D might be TRBD2 (5 bases). Trimming removed 0 bases at V and 9 bases at J, with 9 bases between. Germline V gene sequence: CDR1 SGHTA, CDR2 FQGNSA. CDR3 length: 13 amino acids. The CDR3 is CASSLADEGEQFF. CDR3 bases: TGTGCCAGCAGCTTAGCGGACGAGGGTGAGCAGTTCTTC. Full variable domain (rest looked up from reference TRBV7-2 and TRBJ2-1): GAGVSQSPSNKVTEKGKDVELRCDPISGHTALYWYRQSLGQGLEFLIYFQGNSAPDKSGLPSDRFSAERTGGSVSTLTIQRTQQEDSAVYLCASSLADEGEQFFGPGTRLTVL.

V and J are TRBV15 and TRBJ1-4; D is unclear. CDR3 length: 14 amino acids. V was pared by 1 base and J by 1 base, with 4 bases between. Germline V gene data show CDR1 as LNHNV and CDR2 as YYDKDF (reference sequence). The CDR3 DNA sequence: TGTGCCACCAGCAGAGGCGGAACTAATGAAAAACTGTTTTTT. This gives the protein CATSRGGTNEKLFF.

The V and J genes are TRBV4-2 and TRBJ1-2; D remains unclear. V was cut by 5 bases and J by 4 bases, with 11 bases left in between. The CDR3 runs 13 residues. Germline loops: CDR1 LGHNA, CDR2 YNFKEQ. The CDR3 nucleotides are TGTGCCAGCAGCGCCCGAGGAGGCTATGGCTACACCTTC. Encoded protein: CASSARGGYGYTF.

V usage is TRBV10-2 and J usage is TRBJ1-1; D may be TRBD1 (5 bases). The CDR3 has 16 amino acids. Germline-derived CDR1 and CDR2 are WSHSY and SAAADI. V gave up 0 bases and J gave up 0 bases, with 11 bases separating them. The CDR3 DNA reads as TGCGCCAGCAGTGAGTCGAGTTGGGGGGTGAACACTGAAGCTTTCTTT. Encoded protein: CASSESSWGVNTEAFF.

This chain links TRBV28 with TRBJ2-1, with a tentative D call TRBD2 (6 bases). The CDR3 has 13 residues. Germline lookup yields CDR1 MDHEN and CDR2 SYDVKM. The V gene lost 7 bases and the J gene lost 4 bases, with 11 bases spanning the gap. CDR3 DNA: TGTGCCAGCAAGGGTAGCGGTTACAATGAGCAGTTCTTC. Protein sequence: CASKGSGYNEQFF.

The chain uses TRBV5-1 and TRBJ2-5; maybe TRBD2 (6 bases). Per germline, CDR1 SGHRS and CDR2 YFSETQ. CDR3 size: 14 residues. V shed 0 bases and J shed 5 bases, with 11 bases lying between them. The CDR3 region is CASSLVLAGETQYF. In DNA, the CDR3 is TGCGCCAGCAGCTTGGTACTAGCAGGGGAGACCCAGTACTTC.